These T cell receptor beta chains were read from a single sample in a study of PD-L1 blockade in urothelial cancer. The data were produced by immunoSEQ multiplex PCR, yet TCRdb's version contains in-frame clones alone and is incomplete. Among tens of thousands of clones listed, roughly 85% were seen once. The material was PBMCs, obtained around atezolizumab (anti-PD-L1) treatment. These TCRs come from a man between 60 and 75 years old with urothelial cancer. Both conserved end residues are part of each CDR3. A D gene is named only where the DNA matches it firmly. Some rows have no size entry. The others give once, few or many, or a class for an expanded clone.

J gene	clone size	D gene	V gene	CDR3 DNA	CDR3 protein
TRBJ1-2	few	NA	TRBV9	TGTGCCAGCAGCGTAAACGAGCTCTATGGCTACACCTTC	CASSVNELYGYTF
TRBJ2-6	NA	TRBD1	TRBV7-2	TGTGCCAGCAGCTTAGGACCCCGGACAGGGTCTGGGGCCAACGTCCTGACTTTC	CASSLGPRTGSGANVLTF
TRBJ2-2	NA	NA	TRBV19	TGTGCCAGTAGTATAAGGAGGGCCGCCGGGGAGCTGTTTTTT	CASSIRRAAGELFF
TRBJ1-6	few	TRBD1	TRBV6-1	TGTGCCAGCAGGGACACAGGGGACTCACCCCTCCACTTT	CASRDTGDSPLHF
TRBJ1-6	few	TRBD1	TRBV27	TGTGCCAGCAGGGAATGGAAGGGACAGCTCCAAAATTCACCCCTCCACTTT	CASREWKGQLQNSPLHF
TRBJ2-3	NA	TRBD2	TRBV18	TGTGCCAGCTCACCTGAACTAGCGGGGGCCCTTAGCACAGATACGCAGTATTTT	CASSPELAGALSTDTQYF
TRBJ2-2	NA	NA	TRBV7-3	TGTGCCAGCAGCTTAATGGCCCCAACGCGGATCCCCGGGGAGCTGTTTTTT	CASSLMAPTRIPGELFF
TRBJ2-1	NA	TRBD2	TRBV4-2	TGTGCCAGCAGCCGAAGCGGGGCCTCCTACAATGAGCAGTTCTTC	CASSRSGASYNEQFF
TRBJ2-2	NA	TRBD2	TRBV5-4	TGTGCCAGCAGCTTGGCCGGAGCGGGGGGCACCGGGGAGCTGTTTTTT	CASSLAGAGGTGELFF
TRBJ2-2	NA	NA	TRBV28	TGTGCCAGCAGTTTCCTGACAAACATCGGGGAGCTGTTTTTT	CASSFLTNIGELFF
TRBJ2-1	NA	TRBD1	TRBV7-9	TGTGCCAGCAGCTGGACAGGGGAAGGAGATGAGCAGTTCTTC	CASSWTGEGDEQFF
TRBJ2-3	NA	TRBD2	TRBV9	TGTGCCAGCAGCTCGCGACTAGCGGGGAGCACAGATACGCAGTATTTT	CASSSRLAGSTDTQYF
TRBJ2-6	NA	NA	TRBV7-2	TGTGCCAGCAGTCTAGACGGCTCTGGGGCCAACGTCCTGACTTTC	CASSLDGSGANVLTF
TRBJ1-2	NA	TRBD1	TRBV28	TGTGCCAGCACGGACAGGGGCAACTATGGCTACACCTTC	CASTDRGNYGYTF
TRBJ1-1	NA	TRBD1	TRBV7-3	TGTGCCAGCAGCCCCGGGACAGGAAGGTTTGAGAACACTGAAGCTTTCTTT	CASSPGTGRFENTEAFF
TRBJ2-1	NA	NA	TRBV13	TGTGCCAGCAGCTCCTCGAGTTACAATGAGCAGTTCTTC	CASSSSSYNEQFF
TRBJ1-1	once	NA	TRBV11-3	TGTGCCAGCAGCTTACGGAGGAACACTGAAGCTTTCTTT	CASSLRRNTEAFF
TRBJ2-1	once	NA	TRBV10-3	TGTGCCATCCGGCGCGGGGAATACAATGAGCAGTTCTTC	CAIRRGEYNEQFF
TRBJ2-3	NA	NA	TRBV15	TGTGCCACCAGCAGCCAGGCGAGGGAGACAGATACGCAGTATTTT	CATSSQARETDTQYF
TRBJ1-1	NA	TRBD1	TRBV18	TGTGCCAGCTCTCCAAGCAGGGGGCGCGATACTGAAGCTTTCTTT	CASSPSRGRDTEAFF
TRBJ1-1	NA	NA	TRBV19	TGTGCCAGTATCGCGGGGCTGAACACTGAAGCTTTCTTT	CASIAGLNTEAFF
TRBJ2-7	NA	NA	TRBV29-1	TGCAGCGTTCAGGACTTCGACGAGCAGTACTTC	CSVQDFDEQYF
TRBJ1-2	NA	NA	TRBV5-4	TGTGCCAGCCAGAAGGGAGTTAACTATGGCTACACCTTC	CASQKGVNYGYTF
TRBJ2-1	few	TRBD1	TRBV5-1	TGCGCCAGCAGCCCTGGACAGGGATCGGGCAATGAGCAGTTCTTC	CASSPGQGSGNEQFF
TRBJ1-1	NA	NA	TRBV30	TGTGCCTGGAGTGTAAAGGGAAGGACACAAGCTTTCTTT	CAWSVKGRTQAFF
TRBJ1-3	NA	NA	TRBV7-8	TGTGCCAGCAGCTTATATGCGCGGAAAGGTTCGGGGGGAAACACCATATATTTT	CASSLYARKGSGGNTIYF
TRBJ2-7	NA	TRBD1	TRBV29-1	TGCAGCGTTGGGGGACAGGGAAACTACGAGCAGTACTTC	CSVGGQGNYEQYF
TRBJ1-3	once	NA	TRBV18	TGTGCCAGCTCACCACTGGGGGGGGACGTCTCTGGAAACACCATATATTTT	CASSPLGGDVSGNTIYF
TRBJ1-1	medium-sized	NA	TRBV4-3	TGCGCCAGCAGCCAAGAAGGGGACACTGAAGCTTTCTTT	CASSQEGDTEAFF
TRBJ1-2	NA	TRBD1	TRBV7-2	TGTGCCAGCAGCCGAGGGACAGGAGAATCTTATGGCTACACCTTC	CASSRGTGESYGYTF
TRBJ2-5	NA	NA	TRBV7-6	TGTGCCAGCAGCTTATCAGAAGAGACCCAGTACTTC	CASSLSEETQYF
TRBJ1-6	NA	NA	TRBV28	TGTGCCAGCAGTTCTTACAAAGGGGATTCACCCCTCCACTTT	CASSSYKGDSPLHF
TRBJ1-1	few	TRBD1	TRBV30	TGTGCCTGGAGTACGACAGGGGGAGCGAAGAACACTGAAGCTTTCTTT	CAWSTTGGAKNTEAFF
TRBJ2-5	NA	NA	TRBV2	TGTGCCAGCAGTGCCAGCAGGCAAGAGACCCAGTACTTC	CASSASRQETQYF
TRBJ1-2	NA	NA	TRBV7-9	TGTGCCAGCAGCTGGGGGGGTTCTGACTATGGCTACACCTTC	CASSWGGSDYGYTF
TRBJ2-7	once	NA	TRBV11-2	TGTGCCAGCAGCTTGCGGGTGGGGGAGCAGTACTTC	CASSLRVGEQYF
TRBJ2-7	NA	TRBD1	TRBV7-8	TGTGCCAGCAGCTCCCGGGACAGCTCCTACGAGCAGTACTTC	CASSSRDSSYEQYF
TRBJ2-3	NA	NA	TRBV9	TGTGCCAGCAGCGTCGGACCGGGGGATACGCAGTATTTT	CASSVGPGDTQYF
TRBJ2-6	NA	NA	TRBV4-1	TGCGCCAGCAGCCAAGCAAGCTTACGCTCTGGGGCCAACGTCCTGACTTTC	CASSQASLRSGANVLTF
TRBJ2-5	NA	NA	TRBV18	TGTGCCAGCTCACCATCGGCTAGCAGGGAGACCCAGTACTTC	CASSPSASRETQYF
TRBJ1-6	once	TRBD1	TRBV13	TGTGCCAGCAGCTCGCCGGGACAGTATAATTCACCCCTCCACTTT	CASSSPGQYNSPLHF
TRBJ2-3	NA	TRBD1	TRBV7-9	TGTGCCAGCAGCTTGGGACAGTCTAGCACAGATACGCAGTATTTT	CASSLGQSSTDTQYF
TRBJ2-3	NA	NA	TRBV18	TGTGCCAGCTCACCAAGCGGCCTAAGCACAGATACGCAGTATTTT	CASSPSGLSTDTQYF
TRBJ1-4	NA	NA	TRBV19	TGTGCCAGTAGTCCTGGGCAGTGGGACATCGGAGAAAAACTGTTTTTT	CASSPGQWDIGEKLFF
TRBJ2-1	NA	NA	TRBV6-5	TGTGCCAGCAGTTACTCGACTTCGGACACTTACAATGAGCAGTTCTTC	CASSYSTSDTYNEQFF
TRBJ2-5	NA	NA	TRBV14	TGTGCCAGCAGCCAAGATTGGAGGAACCCCTCCGTGACCCAGTACTTC	CASSQDWRNPSVTQYF
TRBJ1-3	NA	NA	TRBV18	TGTGCCAGCTCACCACAGGTACAGCCAAACACCATATATTTT	CASSPQVQPNTIYF
TRBJ1-2	NA	TRBD1	TRBV19	TGTGCCAGTAGGAGAGGATCCGGACAGGGAGGATATGGCTACACCTTC	CASRRGSGQGGYGYTF
TRBJ2-7	NA	TRBD1	TRBV7-7	TGTGCTAGCAGCTTATCGACAGGGGACGAGCAGTACTTC	CASSLSTGDEQYF
TRBJ2-1	NA	NA	TRBV5-6	TGTGCCAGCAGCTTGAAGCGGGAGCAGTTCTTC	CASSLKREQFF
TRBJ2-3	NA	TRBD2	TRBV30	TGTGCCTGGAGTGCCCAGGGTGGCGGGGGGCATCCAGATACGCAGTATTTT	CAWSAQGGGGHPDTQYF
TRBJ1-2	NA	NA	TRBV7-2	TGTGCCAGCAGCAGGGGACTTGGGTATGGCTACACCTTC	CASSRGLGYGYTF
TRBJ2-1	NA	TRBD2	TRBV4-1	TGCGCCAGCAGCCGCGGGACTACCCCTAATGAGCAGTTCTTC	CASSRGTTPNEQFF
TRBJ2-3	NA	TRBD2	TRBV2	TGTGCCAGCAGGCCATCTCTAGCGGGGGGCTTCTCTAGCACAGATACGCAGTATTTT	CASRPSLAGGFSSTDTQYF
TRBJ2-5	NA	TRBD2	TRBV27	TGTGCCAGCAGTTTTACTAGCGGGGAGCAAGAGACCCAGTACTTC	CASSFTSGEQETQYF
TRBJ1-1	NA	NA	TRBV7-8	TGTGCCAGCAGCTTAGGACTCCAGAACACTGAAGCTTTCTTT	CASSLGLQNTEAFF
TRBJ2-4	few	TRBD1	TRBV7-2	TGTGCCAGCAGCGGGACAGGGACCCTAGCCAAAAACATTCAGTACTTC	CASSGTGTLAKNIQYF
TRBJ2-5	NA	TRBD2	TRBV19	TGTGCCAGTAGTTGGGCTAGCGGGCTCCAAGAGACCCAGTACTTC	CASSWASGLQETQYF
TRBJ2-7	NA	TRBD1	TRBV7-9	TGTGCCAGCAGATCACAGGGGGCTTTATCCCAGCAGTACTTC	CASRSQGALSQQYF